This entry features one TCR beta chain sequence. The CDR3 covers 13 residues. Looked up from germline, CDR1 is MRHNA and CDR2 is SNTAGT. This sample is part of a study of long-term antiretroviral therapy in people with HIV. They ran version v3.0 of the immunoSEQ assay at survey level. Libraries were prepared by immunoSEQ multiplex PCR; TCRdb keeps only in-frame clonotypes and omits some of them. The sample lists tens of thousands of clones, roughly 97% occurring once. Before they underwent DNA extraction, samples held roughly 0.95-11 million cryopreserved PBMC. The receptor was derived from a man aged 25-40 years with HIV. Here the sequenced sample was unsorted PBMCs, taken 6.9 years after starting antiretroviral therapy. The V and J genes are TRBV6-4 and TRBJ1-6; unclear D gene. The DNA for the CDR3 is TGTCCCCACCGAGGCGGTCTCAGAATTAACCTCCACTTT. It encodes CPHRGGLRINLHF.